The 23 T cell receptor beta chains given below trace back to one sample, sequenced in a study of Graves' ophthalmopathy and Graves' hyperthyroidism. Investigators amplified TCR beta CDR3 regions from RNA transcripts. In the first round, RT-PCR was carried out with HTBI primers, and a multiplex PCR formed the second round. TCRdb re-derived calls from the multiplex PCR reads in MiXCR, one entry per CDR3 protein. This table has roughly 480,000 distinct CDR3 sequences, over 13% appearing once. The specimen was blood. The receptors come from a woman aged 30 to 39 with Graves' ophthalmopathy.

The chain is built from TRBV4-1 and TRBJ2-7; 11 bases align to TRBD2. V was pared by 4 bases and J by 4 bases, with 6 bases of the junction left unmatched. The germline V gene has CDR1 MGHRA and CDR2 YSYEKL. CDR3 length equals 15 residues. The CDR3 DNA reads as TGCGCCAGCAGCCTTGTACTAGCGGGGGCTTACGAGCAGTACTTC. Its translation is CASSLVLAGAYEQYF.

This clonotype was found many times. J is TRBJ1-1 and V is TRBV15; D remains ambiguous. Germline V lookup: CDR1 LNHNV, CDR2 YYDKDF (reference sequence). The CDR3 has 11 residues. Trimming removed 0 bases at V and 11 bases at J, with 7 bases between. CDR3 amino acids: CATSRDLWAFF. The DNA of the CDR3 is TGTGCCACCAGCAGAGATCTTTGGGCTTTCTTT.

This clonotype has a count of ten or more. This chain joins TRBV20-1 and TRBJ1-1, with a possible D match to TRBD1 (5 bases). V was pared by 5 bases and J by 6 bases, with 16 bases between. The CDR3 is made up of 13 amino acids. From germline, CDR1 is DFQATT and CDR2 SNEGSKA (reference sequence). The CDR3 region has the DNA TGCAGTGCTTCCCAGGGCAAATTCGCTGAAGCTTTCTTT. It specifies CSASQGKFAEAFF.

The chain recombines TRBV30 with TRBJ2-7; no definite D call. The CDR3 has 13 residues. CDR1 and CDR2 from the germline V gene are GTSNPN and SVGIG (reference sequence). V was pared by 4 bases and J by 0 bases, with 10 bases between. Here the CDR3 DNA reads TGTGCCTGGATCGCAGGCGACTCCTACGAGCAGTACTTC. Its translation: CAWIAGDSYEQYF.

This rearrangement joins TRBV30 to TRBJ1-1; D unresolved. V was pared by 3 bases and J by 1 base, with 12 bases between. The CDR3 is made up of 14 amino acids. Germline V CDR1 and CDR2: GTSNPN, SVGIG (reference sequence). The CDR3 loop reads CAWRTGRTNTEAFF. CDR3 coding DNA: TGTGCCTGGAGGACTGGACGGACGAACACTGAAGCTTTCTTT.

The genes are TRBV30 and TRBJ2-2; 7 bases are shared with TRBD2. The CDR3 runs to 15 residues. The V and J ends lost 3 bases and 5 bases, in that order; junction bases with no gene match: 9. CDR1 and CDR2 from the germline V gene are GTSNPN and SVGIG (reference sequence). CDR3 region: CAWRARDYETGELFF. In DNA form, the CDR3 reads TGTGCCTGGAGGGCACGGGACTACGAGACCGGGGAGCTGTTTTTT.

This clonotype was observed many times. The rearrangement joins TRBV27 to TRBJ1-1, with D unclear. The CDR3 runs to 14 residues. From germline, CDR1 is MNHEY and CDR2 SMNVEV (reference sequence). Trimming cost V 0 bases and J 5 bases, with 10 bases left between them. CDR3 protein: CASSLSRERTEAFF. The CDR3 nucleotides are TGTGCCAGCAGTTTATCGCGGGAGCGGACTGAAGCTTTCTTT.

The chain links TRBV27 to TRBJ1-1; weak D call: TRBD1 (6 bases). Germline V CDR1 and CDR2: MNHEY, SMNVEV (reference sequence). V lost 4 bases to trimming and J lost 5 bases, with 23 bases between them. The CDR3 length is 17 residues. The CDR3 protein is CASSSPPGGAPLTEAFF. DNA of the CDR3: TGTGCCAGCAGTTCACCCCCGGGGGGGGCCCCCTTGACTGAAGCTTTCTTT.

This clonotype was observed many times. V usage is TRBV5-1 and J usage is TRBJ1-5; D is unclear. This CDR3 is 15 amino acids long. Between the trimmed V and J ends, which lost 0 bases and 2 bases, there was a span of 9 bases. Germline V gene lookup returns CDR1 SGHRS and CDR2 YFSETQ. In DNA, the CDR3 is TGCGCCAGCAGCTTGGACGGAACTCGCAATCAGCCCCAGCATTTT. Translating gives CASSLDGTRNQPQHF.

At least ten counts were recorded for this clonotype. The V call is TRBV6-5, the J call TRBJ2-2; D possibly corresponds to TRBD2 (7 bases). The germline CDR1 and CDR2 sequences are MNHEY and SVGAGI. There are 16 residues in the CDR3. Between the trimmed V and J ends, which lost 5 bases and 4 bases, there was a span of 17 bases. The chain's CDR3 is CASSRWGGGGTGELFF. DNA of the CDR3: TGTGCCAGCAGTAGGTGGGGGGGGGGCGGCACCGGGGAGCTGTTTTTT.

Ten or more counts support this clonotype. V usage is TRBV29-1 and J usage is TRBJ2-7, with TRBD1 as a possible D gene (5 bases). The V gene's germline CDR1 is SQVTM and CDR2 ANQGSEA. CDR3 length equals 13 residues. The germline V and J ends were trimmed by 5 bases and 5 bases, with 16 bases remaining between them. The CDR3: CSVRDSPPDEQYF. DNA of the CDR3: TGCAGCGTTCGCGACAGCCCCCCGGACGAGCAGTACTTC.

For this clonotype: A much more abundant neighbour one base away suggests this may be a read error. V usage is TRBV6-1 and J usage is TRBJ2-4; TRBD2 might be the D (6 bases). The CDR3 has 18 amino acids. Germline loops: CDR1 MNHNS, CDR2 SASEGT. The CDR3 protein is CASSKRGDSPRAKYIKYF. The CDR3 nucleotides read TGTGCCAGCAGTAAACGAGGGGACTCTCCCAGAGCCAAATACATTAAGTACTTC.

In its sample, this clonotype was seen many times. The chain employs TRBV28 and TRBJ2-7, with 10 bases fitting TRBD1. The CDR3 spans 16 residues. The J segment lost 3 bases and the V segment lost 6 bases, leaving 11 bases of the junction unmatched. The germline CDR1 and CDR2 sequences are MDHEN and SYDVKM. Here the CDR3 reads CASRPPGTGAVYEQYF. DNA of the CDR3: TGTGCCAGCAGGCCTCCCGGGACAGGGGCTGTCTACGAGCAGTACTTC.

This clonotype was observed many times. The rearrangement uses TRBV29-1 and TRBJ1-1; 9 bases agree with TRBD1. Trimming took 6 bases from V and 4 from J; bases not matched to a gene: 6. The CDR3 totals 13 residues. Germline CDR1 and CDR2: SQVTM and ANQGSEA. The CDR3 DNA follows: TGCAGCGTGAGGGACAGGGTAGGCACTGAAGCTTTCTTT. Its translation: CSVRDRVGTEAFF.

The table lists this clonotype with many counts. The V and J genes are TRBV6-1 and TRBJ2-5; no clear D gene. The CDR3 loop spans 14 amino acids. Germline V lookup: CDR1 MNHNS, CDR2 SASEGT. V lost 5 bases, J lost 6 bases, and 16 bases lay in between. DNA of the CDR3: TGTGCCAGCAGTCCAAATACCCAGACAAAGACCCAGTACTTC. Translated, it gives CASSPNTQTKTQYF.

This clonotype was seen ten or more times. The chain links TRBV5-1 to TRBJ1-2; a possible D gene is TRBD1 (5 bases). The germline V and J ends were trimmed by 4 bases and 6 bases, with 13 bases remaining between them. This CDR3 has 13 amino acids. The germline V gene has CDR1 SGHRS and CDR2 YFSETQ. CDR3 sequence: CASSTSGGNGYTF. The CDR3 DNA follows: TGCGCCAGCAGCACCTCTGGGGGGAATGGCTACACCTTC. Filled out from reference TRBV5-1 and TRBJ1-2, the complete variable domain reads KAGVTQTPRYLIKTRGQQVTLSCSPISGHRSVSWYQQTPGQGLQFLFEYFSETQRNKGNFPGRFSGRQFSNSRSEMNVSTLELGDSALYLCASSTSGGNGYTFGSGTRLTVV.

This clonotype was found many times. The rearrangement joins TRBV12-3 or TRBV12-4 to TRBJ1-6; TRBD1 is a possible D gene (6 bases). This CDR3 spans 14 amino acids. V shed 4 bases and J shed 7 bases, with 11 bases lying between them. The CDR3 DNA reads as TGTGCCAGCAGTTATCAGGGGTCCAATTCACCCCTCCACTTT. It encodes CASSYQGSNSPLHF.

The sample holds many counts of this clonotype. J is TRBJ1-1 and V is TRBV28, with 7 nucleotides matching TRBD1. CDR1 and CDR2 from the germline V gene are MDHEN and SYDVKM. This CDR3 spans 14 amino acids. V lost 9 bases to trimming and J lost 2 bases; unmatched junction nucleotides: 9. Here the CDR3 DNA reads TGTGCCAGAACTGCCGGGACAGCAAACACTGAAGCTTTCTTT. It encodes CARTAGTANTEAFF.

This clonotype has at least ten counts. The V gene is TRBV12-3 or TRBV12-4, the J gene TRBJ2-7; the match to TRBD2 covers 8 bases. V shed 3 bases and J 0 bases; nucleotides not matched to a gene: 10. This CDR3 contains 17 residues. Here the CDR3 DNA reads TGTGCCAGCAGTTTTTGGGCTAGCGGGCTCTCCTCCTACGAGCAGTACTTC. This codes for CASSFWASGLSSYEQYF.

This rearrangement joins TRBV5-1 to TRBJ1-6; 8 positions agree with TRBD1. V gave up 7 bases and J gave up 8 bases; unmatched junction bases: 8. This CDR3 has 14 amino acids. The germline V gene encodes CDR1 SGHRS and CDR2 YFSETQ. This chain's CDR3 is CASHRGQVDSPLHF. The CDR3 DNA reads as TGCGCCAGCCACCGGGGACAGGTCGATTCACCCCTCCACTTT.

This clonotype was seen repeatedly, ten times or more. CDR3 nucleotide sequence: TGTGCCATTCAAAACCCCTACTATGGCTACACCTTC. Encoded protein: CAIQNPYYGYTF. The chain is built from TRBV19 and TRBJ1-2; D is undetermined. The CDR3 totals 12 residues. Trimming stripped 10 bases from V and 3 bases from J, with 12 bases between. Per the germline V gene, CDR1 is LNHDA and CDR2 is SQIVND (reference sequence).

This chain joins TRBV20-1 and TRBJ2-5, with 9 bases lining up with TRBD1. Germline CDR1 DFQATT, CDR2 SNEGSKA (reference sequence). Trimming at V came to 0 bases and at J to 3 bases, leaving 8 bases not matched to a gene. The CDR3 is made up of 16 amino acids. Written as DNA, the CDR3 is TGCAGTGCTAGAGATGGGCCGGGACAGGGAAAAGAGACCCAGTACTTC. Translated, it gives CSARDGPGQGKETQYF.

The table lists this clonotype with many counts. This chain joins TRBV4-1 and TRBJ1-5; 7 nucleotides line up with TRBD1. Losses at the gene ends were 4 bases for V and 4 bases for J; bases not matched to a gene: 4. This CDR3 has 14 amino acids. Germline V gene sequence: CDR1 MGHRA, CDR2 YSYEKL. The CDR3 sequence is CASSRDRANQPQHF. CDR3 DNA: TGCGCCAGCAGCCGAGACAGGGCAAATCAGCCCCAGCATTTT.